These 13 T cell receptor beta chains were all obtained from the same sample, sequenced in a study of shared clonotypes between healthy human individuals. Generated by immunoSEQ multiplex PCR, the TCRdb table keeps only in-frame clones and is missing some. The table includes roughly 2.1 million clones, about 93% detected once. Naive CD8 cells lacked CD45RO and underwent positive selection for CCR7, leaving out terminally differentiated effector memory CD45RA+ cells. The sequencing input was naive CD8+ T cells from PBMCs. The receptors were gathered from a man between 18 and 35 years old in good health. Some clones in this sample may be carry-over from other donors' samples.

V gene TRBV6-6 combines with J gene TRBJ2-1; possible D gene TRBD1, 5 bases. V was clipped by 2 bases and J by 10 bases, with 6 bases between them. Per the germline V gene, CDR1 is MNHNY and CDR2 is SVGAGI (reference sequence). This CDR3 is 11 amino acids long. The CDR3 DNA follows: TGTGCCAGCAGTTACGGGGCGGAGCAGTTCTTC. Its protein product is CASSYGAEQFF.

This clone was seen once. This sequence joins TRBV27 and TRBJ1-1, with a possible D match to TRBD1 (5 bases). The V and J ends lost 3 bases and 1 base respectively, with 15 bases between them. The CDR3 spans 16 residues. Germline V gives CDR1 MNHEY, CDR2 SMNVEV (reference sequence). In nucleotides, the CDR3 is TGTGCCAGCAGTTTTCGACAGCCTCTCCCGAACACTGAAGCTTTCTTT. It specifies CASSFRQPLPNTEAFF.

V is TRBV7-6 and J is TRBJ2-1, with 9 positions matching TRBD1. Trimming at V came to 2 bases and at J to 5 bases, leaving 16 bases not matched to a gene. The germline V gene has CDR1 SGHVS and CDR2 FNYEAQ. The CDR3 is 19 amino acids. The CDR3 sequence is CASSLWGRRRQGGNNEQFF. For the CDR3, the DNA is TGTGCCAGCAGCTTATGGGGTCGGAGGAGACAGGGGGGTAACAATGAGCAGTTCTTC.

The chain uses TRBV7-9 and TRBJ2-1; 10 nucleotides match TRBD2. CDR3 size: 16 residues. Unmatched junction bases numbered 8, after V lost 5 bases and J lost 4 bases. The germline V gene has CDR1 SEHNR and CDR2 FQNEAQ (reference sequence). CDR3 residues: CASSPWTSGTYNEQFF. The CDR3 coding sequence is TGTGCCAGCAGCCCCTGGACTAGCGGTACTTACAATGAGCAGTTCTTC.

V usage is TRBV4-1 and J usage is TRBJ2-7; 13 bases match TRBD2. With 2 bases clipped from V and 6 bases from J, the junction kept 13 bases outside the gene matches. CDR1 is MGHRA and CDR2 is YSYEKL in the germline V gene. The CDR3 runs 18 residues. CDR3 amino acids: CASSQTTTSGRYSGEQYF. The CDR3 bases are TGCGCCAGCAGCCAAACAACGACTAGCGGGAGGTACTCAGGCGAGCAGTACTTC.

V is TRBV5-1 and J is TRBJ1-2; maybe TRBD1 (6 bases). Germline V gives CDR1 SGHRS, CDR2 YFSETQ. Trimming took 4 bases from V and 4 from J, leaving 14 bases between them. This CDR3 spans 14 amino acids. The CDR3 here is CASSPGRGAYGYTF. DNA for the CDR3: TGCGCCAGCAGCCCCGGACGGGGGGCCTATGGCTACACCTTC. Together with reference TRBV5-1 and TRBJ1-2, the CDR3 gives the full variable domain: KAGVTQTPRYLIKTRGQQVTLSCSPISGHRSVSWYQQTPGQGLQFLFEYFSETQRNKGNFPGRFSGRQFSNSRSEMNVSTLELGDSALYLCASSPGRGAYGYTFGSGTRLTVV.

The CDR3 here is CSVERDRALSYNEQFF. CDR3 in DNA: TGCAGCGTTGAAAGAGACAGGGCTTTATCCTACAATGAGCAGTTCTTC. The genes are TRBV29-1 and TRBJ2-1, with 7 bases that match TRBD1. The CDR3 runs to 16 residues. The V segment lost 2 bases and the J segment 1 base; nucleotides outside the gene matches: 8. The V gene's germline CDR1 is SQVTM and CDR2 ANQGSEA.

The rearrangement joins TRBV27 to TRBJ2-7; D may be TRBD1 (6 bases). The CDR3 length is 14 residues. V dropped 2 bases and J dropped 1 base, with 9 bases sitting between them. Germline loops: CDR1 MNHEY, CDR2 SMNVEV (reference sequence). CDR3: CASSLQGMSYEQYF. In DNA, the CDR3 is TGTGCCAGCAGTTTACAGGGGATGTCCTACGAGCAGTACTTC.

V gene TRBV10-2 combines with J gene TRBJ2-1; 13 bases are a match to TRBD2. CDR1 is WSHSY and CDR2 is SAAADI in the germline V gene. This CDR3 comprises 14 residues. V lost 4 bases and J lost 10; bases outside the gene matches: 4. The CDR3 DNA sequence: TGCGCCAGCAGTGCGCCGGGACTAGCGGGAGAGCAGTTCTTC. This gives the protein CASSAPGLAGEQFF.

The chain employs TRBV27 and TRBJ1-1, with a weak D call TRBD1 (5 bases). Trimming stripped 5 bases from V and 3 bases from J, with 19 bases between. CDR3 length equals 16 residues. CDR1 is MNHEY and CDR2 is SMNVEV in the germline V gene (reference sequence). The CDR3 here is CASSPSGGEVHTEAFF. CDR3 nucleotides: TGTGCCAGCAGTCCATCCGGGGGGGAGGTACACACTGAAGCTTTCTTT.

This rearrangement joins TRBV18 to TRBJ2-3; D is possibly TRBD1 (5 bases). V shed 0 bases and J shed 1 base, with 17 bases lying between them. This CDR3 is built from 18 residues. The germline V gene encodes CDR1 KGHSH and CDR2 LQKENI. The chain's CDR3 is CASSPPGHGADGTDTQYF. The CDR3 DNA follows: TGTGCCAGCTCACCACCGGGCCATGGGGCGGATGGCACAGATACGCAGTATTTT.

V usage is TRBV6-5 and J usage is TRBJ1-2; no reliable D call. The ends were cut back, 2 bases at V and 8 bases at J, with 18 bases in the middle. This CDR3 comprises 15 residues. Germline loops: CDR1 MNHEY, CDR2 SVGAGI. The CDR3 DNA follows: TGTGCCAGCAGTTACCCCCCCCTACAAAAGAGGGGCTACACCTTC. This translates into CASSYPPLQKRGYTF.

On this clone: The identical CDR3 is also encoded by other nucleotide sequences in the sample. The V call is TRBV27, the J call TRBJ2-7; a weak D match, TRBD1 (7 bases). The CDR3 length is 13 residues. Germline V gene data show CDR1 as MNHEY and CDR2 as SMNVEV (reference sequence). Trimming shortened V by 5 bases and J by 2 bases, and 10 bases separated the two germline ends. Here the CDR3 reads CASSAGQTYEQYF. The CDR3 nucleotides read TGTGCCAGCAGTGCGGGACAGACCTACGAGCAGTACTTC.